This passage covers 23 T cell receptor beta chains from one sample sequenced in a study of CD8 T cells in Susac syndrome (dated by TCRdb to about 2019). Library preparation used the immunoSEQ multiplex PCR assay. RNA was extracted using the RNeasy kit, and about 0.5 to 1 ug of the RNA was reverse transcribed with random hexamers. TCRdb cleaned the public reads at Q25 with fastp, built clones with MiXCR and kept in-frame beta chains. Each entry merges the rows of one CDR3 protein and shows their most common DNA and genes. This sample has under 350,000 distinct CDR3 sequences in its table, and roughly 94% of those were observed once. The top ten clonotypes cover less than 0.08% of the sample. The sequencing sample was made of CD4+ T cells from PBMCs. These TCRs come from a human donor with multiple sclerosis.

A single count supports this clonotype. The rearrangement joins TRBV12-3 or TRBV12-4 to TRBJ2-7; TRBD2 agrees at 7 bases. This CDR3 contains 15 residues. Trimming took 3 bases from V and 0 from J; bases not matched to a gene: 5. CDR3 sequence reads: CASSFYGGSSYEQYF. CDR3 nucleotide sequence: TGTGCCAGCAGTTTTTACGGCGGGAGCTCCTACGAGCAGTACTTC.

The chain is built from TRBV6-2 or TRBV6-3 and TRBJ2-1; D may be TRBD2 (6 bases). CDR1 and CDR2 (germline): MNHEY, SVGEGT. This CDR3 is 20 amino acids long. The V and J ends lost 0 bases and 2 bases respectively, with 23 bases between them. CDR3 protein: CASSYSSGQRGLGAYNEQFF. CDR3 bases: TGTGCCAGCAGTTACTCGTCCGGGCAACGGGGGTTGGGGGCCTACAATGAGCAGTTCTTC.

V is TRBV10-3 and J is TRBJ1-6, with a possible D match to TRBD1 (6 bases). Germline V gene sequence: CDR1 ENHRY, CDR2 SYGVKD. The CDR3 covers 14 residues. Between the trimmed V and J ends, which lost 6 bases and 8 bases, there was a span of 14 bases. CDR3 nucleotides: TGTGCCATCAGGTGGGGGGCGGATGATTCACCCCTCCACTTT. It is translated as CAIRWGADDSPLHF.

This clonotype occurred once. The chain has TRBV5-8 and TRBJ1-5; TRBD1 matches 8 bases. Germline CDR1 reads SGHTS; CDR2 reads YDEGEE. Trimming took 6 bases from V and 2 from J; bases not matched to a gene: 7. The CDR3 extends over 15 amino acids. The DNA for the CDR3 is TGTGCCAGCATCTCAGGGGGCGGCGGCAATCAGCCCCAGCATTTT. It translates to CASISGGGGNQPQHF.

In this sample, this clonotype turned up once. The CDR3 DNA sequence: TGTGCCAGCAGCCCCCAGCTGCTAGCCAAAAACATTCAGTACTTC. Translation gives CASSPQLLAKNIQYF. The chain is built from TRBV7-2 and TRBJ2-4, with unresolved D. CDR1 SGHTA and CDR2 FQGNSA come from the germline V gene. The ends were cut back, 5 bases at V and 0 bases at J, with 11 bases in the middle. There are 15 residues in the CDR3.

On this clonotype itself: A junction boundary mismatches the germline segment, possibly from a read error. The CDR3 is CASSRQYRTDTQYF. In DNA form, the CDR3 reads TGTGCTAGCAGCCGACAGTACCGCACAGATACGCAGTATTTT. This chain joins TRBV7-7 and TRBJ2-3; a possible D gene is TRBD1 (5 bases). The CDR3 loop spans 14 amino acids. Germline values: CDR1 SSHAT, CDR2 FNYEAQ (reference sequence).

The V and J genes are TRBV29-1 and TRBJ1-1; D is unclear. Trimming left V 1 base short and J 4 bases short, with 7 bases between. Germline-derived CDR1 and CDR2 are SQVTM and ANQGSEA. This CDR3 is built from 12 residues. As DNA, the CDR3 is TGCAGCGTTGAAGGGTTTATCACTGAAGCTTTCTTT. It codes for CSVEGFITEAFF.

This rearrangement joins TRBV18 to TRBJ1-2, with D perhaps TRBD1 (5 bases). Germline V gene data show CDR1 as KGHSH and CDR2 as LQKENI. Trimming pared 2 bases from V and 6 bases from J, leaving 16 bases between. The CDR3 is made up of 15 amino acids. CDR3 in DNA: TGTGCCAGCTCACCAATCGCGGGGAGAGGGGATGGCTACACCTTC. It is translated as CASSPIAGRGDGYTF.

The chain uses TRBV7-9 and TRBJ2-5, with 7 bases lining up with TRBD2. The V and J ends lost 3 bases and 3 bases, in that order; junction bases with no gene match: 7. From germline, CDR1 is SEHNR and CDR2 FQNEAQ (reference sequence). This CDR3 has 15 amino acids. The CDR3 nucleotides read TGTGCCAGCAGCTTCCCCGGGACTATGAAAGAGACCCAGTACTTC. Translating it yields CASSFPGTMKETQYF.

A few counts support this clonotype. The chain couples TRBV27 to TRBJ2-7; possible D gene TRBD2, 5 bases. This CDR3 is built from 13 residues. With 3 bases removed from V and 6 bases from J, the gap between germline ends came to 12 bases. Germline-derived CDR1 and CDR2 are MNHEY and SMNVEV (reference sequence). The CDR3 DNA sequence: TGTGCCAGCAGTTTTACGGGGTCGGGCGAGCAGTACTTC. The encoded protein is CASSFTGSGEQYF.

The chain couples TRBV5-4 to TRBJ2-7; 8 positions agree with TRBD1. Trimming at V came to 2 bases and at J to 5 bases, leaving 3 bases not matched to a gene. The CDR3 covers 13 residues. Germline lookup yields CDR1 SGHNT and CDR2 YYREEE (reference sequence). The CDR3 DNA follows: TGTGCCAGCAGCTTCGACAGGGGCGACGAGCAGTACTTC. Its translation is CASSFDRGDEQYF.

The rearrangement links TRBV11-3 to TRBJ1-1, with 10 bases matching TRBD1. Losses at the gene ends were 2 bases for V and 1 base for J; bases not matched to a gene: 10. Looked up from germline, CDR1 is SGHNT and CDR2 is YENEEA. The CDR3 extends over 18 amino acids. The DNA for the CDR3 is TGTGCCAGCAGCTTAAGACAGGGGGCAAATGGGCGGAACACTGAAGCTTTCTTT. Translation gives CASSLRQGANGRNTEAFF.

CDR3 amino acids: CAWVGVRGQITEAFF. The CDR3 nucleotides read TGTGCCTGGGTCGGAGTCAGGGGGCAGATCACTGAAGCTTTCTTT. The chain links TRBV30 to TRBJ1-1, with 8 positions matching TRBD1. The CDR3 length is 15 residues. V was clipped by 5 bases and J by 4 bases; unmatched bases: 12. CDR1 and CDR2 (germline): GTSNPN, SVGIG (reference sequence). Full variable domain (rest looked up from reference TRBV30 and TRBJ1-1): SQTIHQWPATLVQPVGSPLSLECTVEGTSNPNLYWYRQAAGRGLQLLFYSVGIGQISSEVPQNLSASRPQDRQFILSSKKLLLSDSGFYLCAWVGVRGQITEAFFGQGTRLTVV.

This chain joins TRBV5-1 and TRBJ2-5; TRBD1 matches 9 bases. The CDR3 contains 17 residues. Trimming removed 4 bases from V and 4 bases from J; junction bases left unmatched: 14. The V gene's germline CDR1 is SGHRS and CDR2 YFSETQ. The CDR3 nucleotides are TGCGCCAGCAGCGCGGGACAGGGTGGACTGGTAGGAGAGACCCAGTACTTC. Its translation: CASSAGQGGLVGETQYF.

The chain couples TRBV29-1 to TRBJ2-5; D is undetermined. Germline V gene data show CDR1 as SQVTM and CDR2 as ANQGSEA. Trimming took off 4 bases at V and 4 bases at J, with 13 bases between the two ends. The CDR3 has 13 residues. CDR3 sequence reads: CSVGVVGIETQYF. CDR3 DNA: TGCAGCGTTGGGGTGGTAGGAATAGAGACCCAGTACTTC.

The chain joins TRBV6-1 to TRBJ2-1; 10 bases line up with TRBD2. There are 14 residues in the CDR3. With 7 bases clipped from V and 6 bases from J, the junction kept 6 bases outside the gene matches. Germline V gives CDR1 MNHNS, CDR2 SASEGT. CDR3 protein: CASTIAGGINEQFF. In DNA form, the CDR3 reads TGTGCCAGCACCATAGCGGGGGGTATCAATGAGCAGTTCTTC.

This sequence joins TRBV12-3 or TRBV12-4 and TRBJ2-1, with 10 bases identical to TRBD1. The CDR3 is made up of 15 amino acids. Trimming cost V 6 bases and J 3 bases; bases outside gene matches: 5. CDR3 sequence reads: CASSRGQGNYNEQFF. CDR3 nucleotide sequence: TGTGCCAGCAGCCGGGGACAGGGGAACTACAATGAGCAGTTCTTC.

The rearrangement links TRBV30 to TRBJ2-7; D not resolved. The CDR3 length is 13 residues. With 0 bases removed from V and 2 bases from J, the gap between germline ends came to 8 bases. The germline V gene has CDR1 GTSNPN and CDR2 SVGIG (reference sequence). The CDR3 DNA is TGTGCCTGGAGTGTACTACCCGCCTACGAGCAGTACTTC. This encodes CAWSVLPAYEQYF. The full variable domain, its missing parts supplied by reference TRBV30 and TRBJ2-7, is SQTIHQWPATLVQPVGSPLSLECTVEGTSNPNLYWYRQAAGRGLQLLFYSVGIGQISSEVPQNLSASRPQDRQFILSSKKLLLSDSGFYLCAWSVLPAYEQYFGPGTRLTVT.

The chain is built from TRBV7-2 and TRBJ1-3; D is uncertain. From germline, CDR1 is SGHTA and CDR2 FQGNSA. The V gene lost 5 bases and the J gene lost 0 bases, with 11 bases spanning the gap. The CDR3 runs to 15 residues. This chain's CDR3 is CASSRLDSSGNTIYF. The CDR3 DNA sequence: TGTGCCAGCAGCCGTTTGGACTCCTCTGGAAACACCATATATTTT.

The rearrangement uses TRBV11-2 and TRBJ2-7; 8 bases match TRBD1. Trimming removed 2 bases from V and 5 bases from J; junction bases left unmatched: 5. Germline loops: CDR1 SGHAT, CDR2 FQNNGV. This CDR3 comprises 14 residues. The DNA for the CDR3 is TGTGCCAGCAGCTTATCCAGGGGGCTTCACGAGCAGTACTTC. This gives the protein CASSLSRGLHEQYF.

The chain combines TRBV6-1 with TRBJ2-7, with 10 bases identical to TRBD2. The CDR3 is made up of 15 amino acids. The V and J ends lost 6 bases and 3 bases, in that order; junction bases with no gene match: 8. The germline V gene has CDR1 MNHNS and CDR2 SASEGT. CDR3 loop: CASRAGTSANYEQYF. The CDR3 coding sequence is TGTGCCAGCAGGGCCGGGACTAGCGCAAACTACGAGCAGTACTTC.

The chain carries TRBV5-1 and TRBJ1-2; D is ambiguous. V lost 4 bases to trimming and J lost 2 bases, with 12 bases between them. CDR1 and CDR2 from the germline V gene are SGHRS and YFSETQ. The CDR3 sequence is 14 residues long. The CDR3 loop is CASSPIPSNYGYTF. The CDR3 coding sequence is TGCGCCAGCAGCCCCATCCCTAGCAACTATGGCTACACCTTC.

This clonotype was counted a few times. Here the CDR3 reads CAWDATTGFYEQYF. The CDR3 DNA is TGTGCCTGGGACGCTACCACAGGATTTTACGAGCAGTACTTC. This rearrangement joins TRBV30 to TRBJ2-7, with a possible D match to TRBD1 (5 bases). CDR3 length equals 14 residues. Germline V gene sequence: CDR1 GTSNPN, CDR2 SVGIG (reference sequence). The V end lost 5 bases, the J end lost 4 bases, and 18 bases lay between the germline ends. Using reference TRBV30 and TRBJ2-7 for the parts outside the CDR3, the full variable domain is SQTIHQWPATLVQPVGSPLSLECTVEGTSNPNLYWYRQAAGRGLQLLFYSVGIGQISSEVPQNLSASRPQDRQFILSSKKLLLSDSGFYLCAWDATTGFYEQYFGPGTRLTVT.